The 9 T cell receptor beta chains below all came from one sample that was sequenced in a study of T cell repertoires in cytomegalovirus infection. One entry per CDR3 protein results from TCRdb running MiXCR on the reads. The profile covers tens of thousands of distinct CDR3 sequences, with approximately 3.6% appearing a single time and less than 25% taken by the ten largest. Sequenced sample: PBMCs. The source is a human donor in good health (CMV status not recorded). Some clones in this sample may be carry-over from other donors' samples.

This clonotype was detected many times. The chain is built from TRBV7-6 and TRBJ2-2, with D tentatively TRBD2 (6 bases). With 6 bases removed from V and 0 bases from J, the gap between germline ends came to 11 bases. The CDR3 consists of 15 residues. Germline values: CDR1 SGHVS, CDR2 FNYEAQ. CDR3 coding DNA: TGTGCCAGCAGAGGAGGGTTCGCGAACACCGGGGAGCTGTTTTTT. Translation gives CASRGGFANTGELFF.

This clonotype has ten or more counts. The J gene is TRBJ2-7, the V gene TRBV20-1, with 9 bases identical to TRBD1. From germline, CDR1 is DFQATT and CDR2 SNEGSKA (reference sequence). This CDR3 is 15 amino acids long. V trimming: 3 bases; J trimming: 5 bases; junction bases outside the gene matches: 11. CDR3 nucleotide sequence: TGCAGTGCTAGCGCCTCCGGGACAGGGTTCAACGAGCAGTACTTC. Translation gives CSASASGTGFNEQYF.

On this clonotype itself: A much larger clone differs by one base, so this may be a read error. This chain joins TRBV20-1 and TRBJ2-7; no clear D gene. The CDR3 covers 12 residues. V was cut by 5 bases and J by 3 bases, with 11 bases left in between. CDR1 is DFQATT and CDR2 is SNEGSKA in the germline V gene (reference sequence). This chain's CDR3 is CSAGQVDYEQYF. For the CDR3, the DNA is TGCAGTGCTGGGCAGGTCGACTACGAGCAGTACTTC.

This clonotype was counted many times. V gene TRBV28 combines with J gene TRBJ1-2, with D maybe TRBD1 (5 bases). CDR3 length: 13 residues. The V end was cut by 6 bases, the J end by 4 bases, with 12 bases between. The V gene's germline CDR1 is MDHEN and CDR2 SYDVKM. The CDR3 DNA is TGTGCCAGCAGCCTCCAGGGTCCCTATGGCTACACCTTC. The encoded protein is CASSLQGPYGYTF.

The V call is TRBV6-2 or TRBV6-3, the J call TRBJ1-1; 8 bases match TRBD1. With V trimmed by 4 bases and J by 4 bases, 8 bases remained unmatched. The CDR3 consists of 15 residues. Germline-derived CDR1 and CDR2 are MNHEY and SVGEGT. In DNA form, the CDR3 reads TGTGCCAGCAGTTCAGACAGGGGTCGGGGCACTGAAGCTTTCTTT. The encoded protein is CASSSDRGRGTEAFF.

This clonotype occurred many times. This chain links TRBV5-4 with TRBJ2-2; the match to TRBD2 covers 7 bases. There are 16 residues in the CDR3. Germline-derived CDR1 and CDR2 are SGHNT and YYREEE (reference sequence). Losses at the gene ends were 1 base for V and 5 bases for J; bases not matched to a gene: 8. For the CDR3, the DNA is TGTGCCAGCAGCTTGAGCGGGAACTTTTTAACCGGGGAGCTGTTTTTT. This gives the protein CASSLSGNFLTGELFF.

Many counts were recorded for this clonotype. The chain combines TRBV10-3 with TRBJ2-2, with D perhaps TRBD2 (6 bases). The germline gives CDR1 ENHRY, CDR2 SYGVKD. The CDR3 is 15 amino acids. The ends were cut back, 3 bases at V and 1 base at J, with 9 bases in the middle. CDR3: CAISDYGRNTGELFF. The CDR3, as DNA: TGTGCCATCAGTGATTACGGGAGGAACACCGGGGAGCTGTTTTTT.

This clonotype came up many times. CDR3 in amino acids: CASSPGLPNSPLHF. The CDR3 DNA follows: TGTGCCAGCAGCCCAGGGTTGCCTAATTCACCCCTCCACTTT. The chain links TRBV4-2 to TRBJ1-6; a possible D gene is TRBD1 (5 bases). Germline CDR1 is LGHNA and CDR2 is YNFKEQ. The CDR3 contains 14 residues. V lost 4 bases and J lost 6, with 10 bases in between.

At least ten counts were recorded for this clonotype. The chain employs TRBV2 and TRBJ1-2, with unresolved D. The CDR3 runs 13 residues. V was trimmed by 6 bases and J by 5 bases, leaving 13 bases between them. Germline CDR1 reads SNHLY; CDR2 reads FYNNEI. CDR3 protein: CASSPGGPYGYTF. In DNA, the CDR3 is TGTGCCAGCAGCCCCGGCGGACCGTATGGCTACACCTTC. Together with reference TRBV2 and TRBJ1-2, the CDR3 gives the full variable domain: EPEVTQTPSHQVTQMGQEVILRCVPISNHLYFYWYRQILGQKVEFLVSFYNNEISEKSEIFDDQFSVERPDGSNFTLKIRSTKLEDSAMYFCASSPGGPYGYTFGSGTRLTVV.